This T cell receptor beta chain was recovered during a study of metastatic and nonmetastatic thyroid tumors. Overall study context: Malignant and benign thyroid patients had repertoires compared in peripheral blood and tumor or nodule tissue. Points from the study as a whole: Patients with malignant thyroid tumors reportedly had significantly higher TCR beta diversity than those with benign nodules, in blood and tumor.

This clone was recorded many times. As yet, its antigen is unknown. Original handling: CDR3 was compared across clinicopathological groups, and the resulting differences were used to build a distant-metastasis classifier for papillary thyroid cancer. TCRdb reprocessed the PCR reads using MiXCR. The V and J calls were not made by the authors but by TCRdb's processing. The top ten hold roughly 12% of the sample, which has about 23,000 clones, roughly a quarter seen once. CDR1 is DFQATT, CDR2 SNEGSKA, per germline (reference sequence). V gave up 7 bases and J gave up 8 bases, with 17 bases separating them. The CDR3 loop spans 13 amino acids. Nobody among the patients had been given any treatment before thyroid surgery.

The sample was tumor tissue. The clonotype was recovered from a male donor with papillary thyroid cancer or a benign thyroid nodule (not recorded which). Some clones in this sample may be carry-over from other donors' samples. The rearrangement links TRBV20-1 to TRBJ1-4; D possibly corresponds to TRBD1 (5 bases). Here the CDR3 reads CSVRRGFEEKLFF. For the CDR3, the DNA is TGCAGTGTAAGGCGGGGGTTCGAGGAAAAACTGTTTTTT.